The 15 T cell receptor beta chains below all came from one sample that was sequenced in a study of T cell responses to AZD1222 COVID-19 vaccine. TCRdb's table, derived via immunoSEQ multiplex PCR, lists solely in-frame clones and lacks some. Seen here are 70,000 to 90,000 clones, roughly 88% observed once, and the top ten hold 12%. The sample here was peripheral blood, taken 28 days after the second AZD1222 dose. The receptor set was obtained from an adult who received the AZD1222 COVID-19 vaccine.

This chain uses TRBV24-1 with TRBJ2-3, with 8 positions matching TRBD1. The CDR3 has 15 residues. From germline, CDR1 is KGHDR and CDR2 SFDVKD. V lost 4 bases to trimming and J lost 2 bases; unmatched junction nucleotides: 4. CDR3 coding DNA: TGTGCCACCAGTGACCCGGGACAGGTCACAGATACGCAGTATTTT. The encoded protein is CATSDPGQVTDTQYF.

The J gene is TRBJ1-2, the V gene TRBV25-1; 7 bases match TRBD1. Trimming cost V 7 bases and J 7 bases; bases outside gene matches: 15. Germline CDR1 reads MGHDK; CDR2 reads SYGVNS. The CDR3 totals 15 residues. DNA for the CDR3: TGTGCCAGCACCCGTACAGGGACAGTAGGGAGTGGCTACACCTTC. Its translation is CASTRTGTVGSGYTF.

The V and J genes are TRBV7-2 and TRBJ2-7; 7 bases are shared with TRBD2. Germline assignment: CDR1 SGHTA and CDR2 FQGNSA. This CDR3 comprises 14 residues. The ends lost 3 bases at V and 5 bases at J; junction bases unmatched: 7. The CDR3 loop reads CASSFGGSTHEQYF. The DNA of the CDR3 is TGTGCCAGCAGCTTTGGCGGGAGCACCCACGAGCAGTACTTC.

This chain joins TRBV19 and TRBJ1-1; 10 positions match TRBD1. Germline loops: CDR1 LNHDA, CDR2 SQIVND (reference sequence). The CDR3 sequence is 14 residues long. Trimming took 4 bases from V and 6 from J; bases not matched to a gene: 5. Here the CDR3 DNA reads TGTGCCAGTAGTACTGGACAGGGGGTTTCTGAAGCTTTCTTT. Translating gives CASSTGQGVSEAFF.

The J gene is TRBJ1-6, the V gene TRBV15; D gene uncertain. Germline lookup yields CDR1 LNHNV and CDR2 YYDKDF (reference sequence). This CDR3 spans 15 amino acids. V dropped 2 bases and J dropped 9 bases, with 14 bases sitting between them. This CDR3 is CATSRSNTGVSPLHF. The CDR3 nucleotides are TGTGCCACCAGCAGATCCAACACTGGGGTTTCACCCCTCCACTTT.

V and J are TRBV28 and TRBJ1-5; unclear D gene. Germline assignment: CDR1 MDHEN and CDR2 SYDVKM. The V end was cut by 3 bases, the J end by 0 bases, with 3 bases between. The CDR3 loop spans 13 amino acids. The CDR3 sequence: CASSFGSNQPQHF. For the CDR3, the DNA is TGTGCCAGCAGTTTCGGTAGCAATCAGCCCCAGCATTTT.

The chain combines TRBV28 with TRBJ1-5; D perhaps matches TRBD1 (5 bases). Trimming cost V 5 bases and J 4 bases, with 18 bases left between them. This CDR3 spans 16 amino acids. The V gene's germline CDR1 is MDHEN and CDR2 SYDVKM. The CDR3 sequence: CASSPPRTRQNQPQHF. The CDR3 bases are TGTGCCAGCAGTCCTCCCCGGACAAGGCAGAATCAGCCCCAGCATTTT.

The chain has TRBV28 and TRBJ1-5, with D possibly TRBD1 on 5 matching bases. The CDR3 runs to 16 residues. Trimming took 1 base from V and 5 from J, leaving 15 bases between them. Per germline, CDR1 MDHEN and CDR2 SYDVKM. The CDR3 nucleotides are TGTGCCAGCAGTTTATTTCGGGGGTCTTCTTATCAGCCCCAGCATTTT. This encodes CASSLFRGSSYQPQHF.

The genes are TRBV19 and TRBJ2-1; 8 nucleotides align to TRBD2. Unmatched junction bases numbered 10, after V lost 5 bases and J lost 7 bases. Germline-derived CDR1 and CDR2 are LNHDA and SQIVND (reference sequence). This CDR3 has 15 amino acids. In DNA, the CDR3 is TGTGCCAGTAGTCGCGGGGGGTTTGGCAGGAATGAGCAGTTCTTC. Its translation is CASSRGGFGRNEQFF.

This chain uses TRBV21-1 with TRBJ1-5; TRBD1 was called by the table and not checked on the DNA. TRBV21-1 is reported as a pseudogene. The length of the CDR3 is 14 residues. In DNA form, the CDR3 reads TGTGCCAGCAGCAAAGGGACAGGGGACCAGCCCCAGCATTTT. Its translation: CASSKGTGDQPQHF.

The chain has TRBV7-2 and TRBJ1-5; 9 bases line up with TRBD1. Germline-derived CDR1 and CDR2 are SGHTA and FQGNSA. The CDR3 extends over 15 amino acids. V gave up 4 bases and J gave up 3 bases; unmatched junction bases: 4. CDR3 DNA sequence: TGTGCCAGCAGCTCGACAGGGGGGAACAATCAGCCCCAGCATTTT. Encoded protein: CASSSTGGNNQPQHF.

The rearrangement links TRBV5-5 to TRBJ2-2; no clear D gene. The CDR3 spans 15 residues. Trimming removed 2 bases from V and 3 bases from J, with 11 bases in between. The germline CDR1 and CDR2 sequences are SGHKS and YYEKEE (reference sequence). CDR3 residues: CASSFRVWDTGELFF. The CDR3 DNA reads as TGTGCCAGCAGCTTCCGGGTTTGGGACACCGGGGAGCTGTTTTTT.

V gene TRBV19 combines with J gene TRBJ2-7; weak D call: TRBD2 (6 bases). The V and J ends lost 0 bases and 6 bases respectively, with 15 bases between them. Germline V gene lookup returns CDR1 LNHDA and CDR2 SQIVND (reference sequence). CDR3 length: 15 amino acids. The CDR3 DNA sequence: TGTGCCAGTAGTATAGATAGCGGAGGGGCAGCCGAGCAGTACTTC. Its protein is CASSIDSGGAAEQYF.

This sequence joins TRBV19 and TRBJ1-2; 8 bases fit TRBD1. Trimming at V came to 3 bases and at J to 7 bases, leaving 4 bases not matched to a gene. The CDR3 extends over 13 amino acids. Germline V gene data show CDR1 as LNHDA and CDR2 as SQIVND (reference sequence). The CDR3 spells CASSIRGQGGYTF. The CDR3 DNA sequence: TGTGCCAGTAGTATCAGGGGGCAGGGTGGCTACACCTTC. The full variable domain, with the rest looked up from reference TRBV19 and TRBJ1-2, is DGGITQSPKYLFRKEGQNVTLSCEQNLNHDAMYWYRQDPGQGLRLIYYSQIVNDFQKGDIAEGYSVSREKKESFPLTVTSAQKNPTAFYLCASSIRGQGGYTFGSGTRLTVV.

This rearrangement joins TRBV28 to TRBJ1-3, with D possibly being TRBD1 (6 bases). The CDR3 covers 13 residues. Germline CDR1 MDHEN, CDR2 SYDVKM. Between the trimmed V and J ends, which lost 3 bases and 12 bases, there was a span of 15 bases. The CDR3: CASSFPGQRNIYF. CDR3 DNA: TGTGCCAGCAGTTTCCCCGGACAGCGAAACATATATTTT.